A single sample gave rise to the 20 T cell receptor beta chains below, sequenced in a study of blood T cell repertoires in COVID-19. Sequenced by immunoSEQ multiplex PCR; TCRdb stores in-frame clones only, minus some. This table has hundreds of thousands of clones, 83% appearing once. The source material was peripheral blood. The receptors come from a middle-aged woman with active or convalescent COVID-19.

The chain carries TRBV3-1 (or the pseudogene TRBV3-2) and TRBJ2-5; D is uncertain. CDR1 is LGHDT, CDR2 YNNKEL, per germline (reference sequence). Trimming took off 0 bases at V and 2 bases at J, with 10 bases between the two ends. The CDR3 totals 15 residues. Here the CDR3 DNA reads TGTGCCAGCAGCCAAGATATTGGCGGACAAGAGACCCAGTACTTC. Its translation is CASSQDIGGQETQYF.

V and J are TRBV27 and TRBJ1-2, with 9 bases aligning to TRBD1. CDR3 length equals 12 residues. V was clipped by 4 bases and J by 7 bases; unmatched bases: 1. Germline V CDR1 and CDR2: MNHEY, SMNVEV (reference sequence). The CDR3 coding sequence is TGTGCCAGCAGTTCGGACAGGGGTGGCTACACCTTC. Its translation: CASSSDRGGYTF.

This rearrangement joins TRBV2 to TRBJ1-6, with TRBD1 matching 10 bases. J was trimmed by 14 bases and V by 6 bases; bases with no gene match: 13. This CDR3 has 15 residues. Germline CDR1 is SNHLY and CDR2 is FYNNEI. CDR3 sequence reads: CASRTGTGAPGTLHF. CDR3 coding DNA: TGTGCCAGCAGAACCGGGACAGGGGCCCCGGGGACCCTCCACTTT.

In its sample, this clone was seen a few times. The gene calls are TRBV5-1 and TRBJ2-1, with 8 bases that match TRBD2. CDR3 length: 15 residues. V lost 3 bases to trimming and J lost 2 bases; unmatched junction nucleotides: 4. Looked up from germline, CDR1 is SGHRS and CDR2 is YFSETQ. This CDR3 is CASSSYSGTYNEQFF. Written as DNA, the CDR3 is TGCGCCAGCAGCTCGTATAGCGGGACCTACAATGAGCAGTTCTTC.

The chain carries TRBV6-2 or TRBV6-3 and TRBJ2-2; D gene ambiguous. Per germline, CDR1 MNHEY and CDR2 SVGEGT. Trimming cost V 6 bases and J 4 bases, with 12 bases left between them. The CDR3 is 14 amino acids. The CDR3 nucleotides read TGTGCCAGCAGCCTTTCAGGTCCCACCGGGGAGCTGTTTTTT. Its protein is CASSLSGPTGELFF.

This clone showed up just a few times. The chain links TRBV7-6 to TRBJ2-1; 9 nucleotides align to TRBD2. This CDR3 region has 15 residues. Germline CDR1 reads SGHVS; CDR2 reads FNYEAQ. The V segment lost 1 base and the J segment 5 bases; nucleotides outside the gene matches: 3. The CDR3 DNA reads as TGTGCCAGCAGCTTAGTAGCGGGAGCTGACAATGAGCAGTTCTTC. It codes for CASSLVAGADNEQFF.

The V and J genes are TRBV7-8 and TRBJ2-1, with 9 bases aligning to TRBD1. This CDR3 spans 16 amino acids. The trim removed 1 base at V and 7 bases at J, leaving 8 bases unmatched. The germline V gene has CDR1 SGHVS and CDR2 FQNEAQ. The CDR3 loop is CASSLVPGQGTNEQFF. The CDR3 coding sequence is TGTGCCAGCAGCTTAGTGCCGGGACAGGGAACGAATGAGCAGTTCTTC.

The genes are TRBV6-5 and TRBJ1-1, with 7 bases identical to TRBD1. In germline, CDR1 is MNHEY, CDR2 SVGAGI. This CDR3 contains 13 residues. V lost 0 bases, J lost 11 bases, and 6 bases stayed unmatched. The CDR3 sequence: CASSYSPDRHAFF. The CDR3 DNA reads TGTGCCAGCAGTTACTCCCCGGACAGGCACGCTTTCTTT.

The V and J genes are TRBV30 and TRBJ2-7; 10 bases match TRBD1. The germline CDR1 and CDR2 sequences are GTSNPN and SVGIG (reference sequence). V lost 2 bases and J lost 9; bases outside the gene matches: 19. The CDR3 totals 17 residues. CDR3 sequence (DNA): TGTGCCTGGAGTCCGTATCCGAGGACAGGGGGGGACCGTCGGCAGTACTTC. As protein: CAWSPYPRTGGDRRQYF.

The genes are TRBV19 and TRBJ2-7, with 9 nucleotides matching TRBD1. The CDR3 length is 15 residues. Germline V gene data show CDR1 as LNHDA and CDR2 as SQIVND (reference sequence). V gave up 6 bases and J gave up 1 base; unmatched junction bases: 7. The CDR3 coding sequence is TGTGCCAGTAGCCCCCCGGGACAGGGTTCCTACGAGCAGTACTTC. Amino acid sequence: CASSPPGQGSYEQYF.

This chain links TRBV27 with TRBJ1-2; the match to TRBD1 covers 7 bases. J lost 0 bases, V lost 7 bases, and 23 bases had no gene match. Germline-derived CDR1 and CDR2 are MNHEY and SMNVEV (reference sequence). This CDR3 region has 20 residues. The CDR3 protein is CASIQWLVRQGDLANYGYTF. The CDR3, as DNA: TGTGCCAGCATCCAGTGGTTAGTACGGCAGGGGGATTTAGCTAACTATGGCTACACCTTC.

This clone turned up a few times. The chain's CDR3 is CASSPQTELFGYTF. The CDR3, as DNA: TGTGCCAGCAGCCCCCAGACGGAGCTATTCGGCTACACCTTC. The rearrangement joins TRBV7-9 to TRBJ1-2; no clear D gene. The CDR3 covers 14 residues. Germline V gives CDR1 SEHNR, CDR2 FQNEAQ (reference sequence). The V end lost 5 bases, the J end lost 8 bases, and 18 bases lay between the germline ends.

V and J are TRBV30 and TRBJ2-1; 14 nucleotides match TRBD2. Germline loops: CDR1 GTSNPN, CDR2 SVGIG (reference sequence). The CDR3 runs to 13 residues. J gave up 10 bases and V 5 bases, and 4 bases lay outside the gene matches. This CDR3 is CAWGTSGSGEQFF. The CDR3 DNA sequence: TGTGCCTGGGGGACTAGCGGGAGCGGGGAGCAGTTCTTC.

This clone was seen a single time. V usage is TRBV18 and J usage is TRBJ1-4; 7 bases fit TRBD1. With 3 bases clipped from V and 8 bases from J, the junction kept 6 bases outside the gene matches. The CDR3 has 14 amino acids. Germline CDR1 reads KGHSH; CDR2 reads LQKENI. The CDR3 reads CASSPRQGSEKLFF. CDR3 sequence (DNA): TGTGCCAGCTCACCGAGACAGGGAAGCGAAAAACTGTTTTTT.

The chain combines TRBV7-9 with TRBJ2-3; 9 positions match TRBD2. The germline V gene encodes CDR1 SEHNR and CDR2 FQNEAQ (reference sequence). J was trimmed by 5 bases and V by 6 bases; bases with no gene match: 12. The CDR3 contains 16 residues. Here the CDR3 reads CASREYSGGRGDTQYF. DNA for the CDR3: TGTGCCAGCAGAGAATATAGCGGGGGAAGAGGAGATACGCAGTATTTT.

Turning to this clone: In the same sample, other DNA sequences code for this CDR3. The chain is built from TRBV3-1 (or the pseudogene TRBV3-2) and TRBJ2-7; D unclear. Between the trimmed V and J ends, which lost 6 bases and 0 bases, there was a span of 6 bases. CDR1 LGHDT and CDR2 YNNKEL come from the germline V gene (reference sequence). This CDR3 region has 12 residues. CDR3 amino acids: CASSRSSYEQYF. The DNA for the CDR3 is TGTGCCAGCAGTAGGAGCTCCTACGAGCAGTACTTC.

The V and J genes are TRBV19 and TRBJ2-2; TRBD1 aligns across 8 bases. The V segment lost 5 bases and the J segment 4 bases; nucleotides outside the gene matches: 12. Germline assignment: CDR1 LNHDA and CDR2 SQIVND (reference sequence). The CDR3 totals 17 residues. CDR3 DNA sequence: TGTGCCAGTAGTCCCCGACAGGGGTATCGGGGCACCGGGGAGCTGTTTTTT. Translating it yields CASSPRQGYRGTGELFF.

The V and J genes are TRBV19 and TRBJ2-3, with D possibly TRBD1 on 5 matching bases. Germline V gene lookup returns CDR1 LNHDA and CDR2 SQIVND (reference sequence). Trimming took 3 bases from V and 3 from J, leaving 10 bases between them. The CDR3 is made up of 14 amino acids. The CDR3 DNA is TGTGCCAGTAGTATCTCCAGGGTAACAGATACGCAGTATTTT. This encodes CASSISRVTDTQYF.

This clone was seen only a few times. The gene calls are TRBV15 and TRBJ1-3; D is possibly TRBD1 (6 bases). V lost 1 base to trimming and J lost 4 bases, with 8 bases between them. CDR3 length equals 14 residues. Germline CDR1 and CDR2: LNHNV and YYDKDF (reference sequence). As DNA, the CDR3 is TGTGCCACCAGCAGAGGGACAGTCGGAAACACCATATATTTT. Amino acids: CATSRGTVGNTIYF.

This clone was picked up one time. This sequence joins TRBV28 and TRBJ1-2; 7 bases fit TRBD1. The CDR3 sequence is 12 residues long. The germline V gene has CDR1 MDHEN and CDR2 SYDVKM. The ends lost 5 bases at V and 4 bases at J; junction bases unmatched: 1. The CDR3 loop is CASSRDSYGYTF. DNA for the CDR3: TGTGCCAGCAGTCGGGACAGCTATGGCTACACCTTC.